Described below is a single TCR beta chain sequence and its context. The data are from a study of blood T cell repertoires in COVID-19. Some clones are missing from TCRdb's copy, which holds only in-frame ones; the method was immunoSEQ multiplex PCR. This table holds just under 90,000 clones, nearly 90% found once. This receptor was identified in a woman older than 75 with acute or convalescent COVID-19. What was sequenced was peripheral blood.

The CDR3 is CASRMDRNTEAFF. In DNA form, the CDR3 reads TGTGCCAGCAGGATGGACAGGAACACTGAAGCTTTCTTT. The V gene is TRBV6-5, the J gene TRBJ1-1; weak D call: TRBD1 (6 bases). Between the trimmed V and J ends, which lost 6 bases and 1 base, there was a span of 9 bases. This CDR3 comprises 13 residues. From germline, CDR1 is MNHEY and CDR2 SVGAGI.